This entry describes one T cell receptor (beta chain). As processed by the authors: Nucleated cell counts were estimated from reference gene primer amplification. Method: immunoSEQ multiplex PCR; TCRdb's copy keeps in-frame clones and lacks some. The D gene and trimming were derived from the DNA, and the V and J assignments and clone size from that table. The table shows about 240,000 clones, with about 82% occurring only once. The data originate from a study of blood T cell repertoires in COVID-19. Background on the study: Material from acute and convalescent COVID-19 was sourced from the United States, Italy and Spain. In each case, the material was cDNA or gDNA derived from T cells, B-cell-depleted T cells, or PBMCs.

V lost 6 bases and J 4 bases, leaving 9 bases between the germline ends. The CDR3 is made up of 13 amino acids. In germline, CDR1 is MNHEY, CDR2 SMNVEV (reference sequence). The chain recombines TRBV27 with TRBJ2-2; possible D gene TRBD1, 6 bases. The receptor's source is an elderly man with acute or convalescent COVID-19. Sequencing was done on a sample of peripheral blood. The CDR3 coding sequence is TGTGCCAGCAGAGTCAGGGGCACCGGGGAGCTGTTTTTT. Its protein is CASRVRGTGELFF.